The text below deals with one TCR beta chain. Trimming removed 0 bases from V and 4 bases from J, with 13 bases in between. The germline CDR1 and CDR2 sequences are KGHSH and LQKENI. The CDR3 is made up of 16 amino acids. The data stem from a study of control samples from healthy donors and cancer patients. This table comes from immunoSEQ multiplex PCR, and its TCRdb copy is limited to in-frame clones, with some not included. The sample lists approximately 120,000 clones; 75% to 90% were seen once. The V gene is TRBV18, the J gene TRBJ1-3, with D maybe TRBD1 (5 bases). The specimen sequenced was blood. The receptor was isolated from a woman aged 45 to 65 in good health. The CDR3 bases are TGTGCCAGCTCACCACCCGTAGGGGCCGTCGGAAACACCATATATTTT. Its translation is CASSPPVGAVGNTIYF.